This T cell receptor beta chain was profiled in a study of cytomegalovirus exposure and HLA in healthy donors. Vbeta (60) and Jbeta (13) primers were used in the PCR. The repertoire was sequenced with immunoSEQ multiplex PCR; TCRdb's copy has only in-frame clones and lacks some. The sample lists about 190,000 clones; roughly three quarters were seen once. In regard to this clone: Antigen: not known.

General study results and limits: Cytomegalovirus status was reportedly diagnosed by the classifier with high specificity and sensitivity. Among donors in an Asian-associated ancestry cluster, a later analysis reportedly found fewer N-insertions than the approximately 700-donor mean. In most subjects, TCR beta sequences reportedly gave accurate predictions of HLA-A and HLA-B alleles.

Germline CDR1 SGHNT, CDR2 YYREEE (reference sequence). V was clipped by 0 bases and J by 6 bases; unmatched bases: 4. The CDR3 covers 14 residues. Sequencing was carried out using PBMCs. This receptor was obtained from a woman aged 45-59 years in good health and CMV-seronegative. The genes are TRBV5-4 and TRBJ1-2, with 8 bases aligning to TRBD1. CDR3 amino acids: CASSLDRGNDGYTF. The DNA for the CDR3 is TGTGCCAGCAGCTTGGACAGGGGGAATGATGGCTACACCTTC.